These 32 T cell receptor beta chains share one sample of origin, sequenced in a study of tumor-infiltrating lymphocytes in primary liver carcinoma. RNA isolated from unsorted whole blood supplied the blood RNA, with germline DNA also extracted. TCR beta cDNA was reverse-transcribed from 500 ng of total RNA. The reaction used a constant-region primer and ProtoScript II reverse transcriptase. Libraries covering TCR beta were generated through three nested multiplex PCR rounds (using a slightly modified ARM-PCR). PCR rounds one and two used TRBV1-TRBV30 forward primers with a C-beta reverse primer for 10 cycles each. TCRdb re-analysed the multiplex PCR reads in MiXCR, keeping a single row per CDR3 protein. The sample contains about 310,000 distinct CDR3 sequences, around three fifths of which appear only once. The sample consisted of peripheral blood. These receptors all come from a woman aged 25 to 39 with primary liver carcinoma and hepatitis B virus infection.

The chain couples TRBV28 to TRBJ1-5; D is perhaps TRBD1 (5 bases). In germline, CDR1 is MDHEN, CDR2 SYDVKM. This CDR3 contains 14 residues. The CDR3 loop reads CISSFGGGGEPQHF. The CDR3 nucleotides read TGTATCAGCAGTTTTGGCGGTGGGGGGGAGCCCCAGCATTTT. The full variable domain, rest sourced from reference TRBV28 and TRBJ1-5, is DVKVTQSSRYLVKRTGEKVFLECVQDMDHENMFWYRQDPGLGLRLIYFSYDVKMKEKGDIPEGYSVSREKKERFSLILESASTNQTSMYLCISSFGGGGEPQHFGDGTRLSIL.

This clonotype has ten or more counts. The chain couples TRBV6-6 to TRBJ2-7; no clear D gene. Germline CDR1 and CDR2: MNHNY and SVGAGI (reference sequence). The V end lost 2 bases, the J end lost 4 bases, and 12 bases lay between the germline ends. This CDR3 region has 14 residues. Here the CDR3 DNA reads TGTGCCAGCAGTTACCCCGCAGGCAAATACGAGCAGTACTTC. Translated: CASSYPAGKYEQYF.

Points on this clonotype: The junction differs from germline at one of its ends, possibly a read error. The rearrangement links TRBV5-8 to TRBJ2-7; tentative D call: TRBD1 (6 bases). Germline V gene data show CDR1 as SGHTS and CDR2 as YDEGEE. This CDR3 is 16 amino acids long. This CDR3 reads CASSSLRGDISYEQYF. The CDR3 DNA is TGTGCCAGCAGCTCGCTCAGGGGCGATATCTCCTACGAGCAATACTTC.

This clonotype was observed many times. V and J are TRBV11-2 and TRBJ2-1; D is unclear. Germline V gives CDR1 SGHAT, CDR2 FQNNGV. This CDR3 spans 13 amino acids. V dropped 1 base and J dropped 6 bases, with 7 bases sitting between them. In nucleotides, the CDR3 is TGTGCCAGCAGCTTAGGCCACTCCAATGAGCAGTTCTTC. Protein product: CASSLGHSNEQFF.

This clonotype appeared a few times. The genes are TRBV29-1 and TRBJ2-1; D uncertain. V shed 4 bases and J shed 5 bases, with 9 bases lying between them. The germline gives CDR1 SQVTM, CDR2 ANQGSEA. The CDR3 totals 12 residues. The CDR3 sequence is CSVVGGNNEQFF. DNA of the CDR3: TGCAGCGTTGTGGGTGGAAACAATGAGCAGTTCTTC.

Points on this clonotype: The junction differs from germline at one of its ends, possibly a read error. The chain is built from TRBV6-5 and TRBJ2-1; D might be TRBD1 or TRBD2, each matching 5 bases. CDR3 length: 14 residues. CDR1 and CDR2 from the germline V gene are MNHEY and SVGAGI. CDR3: CAARVTGADNKQFF. CDR3 nucleotides: TGTGCCGCGCGAGTAACCGGGGCGGACAATAAGCAGTTCTTC.

Concerning this clonotype: A read error may produce the germline difference seen at one junction end. V gene TRBV6-2 or TRBV6-3 combines with J gene TRBJ2-7, with D tentatively TRBD1 (5 bases). The CDR3 is 15 residues long. CDR1 is MNHEY and CDR2 is SVGEGT in the germline V gene. The CDR3 region has the DNA TGTGCCAGCAGTTGGGGCGGTTCTAACTCCCACGAGCAGTACTTC. Amino acids: CASSWGGSNSHEQYF.

This clonotype was recorded many times. The CDR3 here is CSVDLPTSGSSDEQFF. CDR3 nucleotides: TGCAGCGTTGATCTCCCGACTAGCGGGAGTTCGGATGAGCAGTTCTTC. V and J are TRBV29-1 and TRBJ2-1; 12 nucleotides agree with TRBD2. This CDR3 has 16 amino acids. The trim removed 3 bases at V and 8 bases at J, leaving 11 bases unmatched. Germline V gene sequence: CDR1 SQVTM, CDR2 ANQGSEA.

This clonotype was seen repeatedly, ten times or more. The chain has TRBV11-2 and TRBJ2-5; 9 bases are a match to TRBD1. CDR1 SGHAT and CDR2 FQNNGV come from the germline V gene. The CDR3 length is 14 residues. V dropped 5 bases and J dropped 4; count of bases not matched to a gene: 5. The CDR3, as DNA: TGTGCCAGCAGCCAAGGGACAGGGCGAGAGACCCAGTACTTC. Translated, it gives CASSQGTGRETQYF. The full variable domain, with the rest looked up from reference TRBV11-2 and TRBJ2-5, is EAGVAQSPRYKIIEKRQSVAFWCNPISGHATLYWYQQILGQGPKLLIQFQNNGVVDDSQLPKDRFSAERLKGVDSTLKIQPAKLEDSAVYLCASSQGTGRETQYFGPGTRLLVL.

Remarks on this clonotype: A single base separates this from a much larger clone, so it may be a read error. V usage is TRBV14 and J usage is TRBJ2-3; D may be TRBD1 or TRBD2 (6 bases each). The V end was cut by 7 bases, the J end by 3 bases, with 20 bases between. Germline V gene sequence: CDR1 SGHDN, CDR2 FVKESK. The CDR3 has 16 amino acids. CDR3 protein: CASKSGLQRGTDTQYF. The CDR3 DNA reads as TGTGCCAGCAAATCGGGACTTCAAAGGGGGACAGATACGCAGTATTTT.

As regards this clonotype: One end of the junction fails to match germline, which may point to a read error. The rearrangement uses TRBV4-3 and TRBJ2-6; D perhaps matches TRBD1 (5 bases). This CDR3 is 15 amino acids long. The germline V gene has CDR1 LGHNA and CDR2 YSLEER. CDR3 bases: TGCGCCAGCAGCCAAGCAGGAGCTGGGGCCTACGTCCTGACATTC. Its protein product is CASSQAGAGAYVLTF.

This clonotype came up many times. The V gene is TRBV4-1, the J gene TRBJ2-2, with TRBD1 matching 9 bases. V was pared by 1 base and J by 4 bases, with 4 bases of the junction left unmatched. The CDR3 contains 16 residues. The germline V gene encodes CDR1 MGHRA and CDR2 YSYEKL. CDR3: CASSQGTGVRTGELFF. Written as DNA, the CDR3 is TGCGCCAGCAGCCAAGGGACAGGGGTGCGCACCGGGGAGCTGTTTTTT.

V gene TRBV30 combines with J gene TRBJ2-5; TRBD2 aligns across 8 bases. The CDR3 covers 15 residues. Germline V gene data show CDR1 as GTSNPN and CDR2 as SVGIG (reference sequence). Trimming removed 1 base from V and 1 base from J; junction bases left unmatched: 5. Here the CDR3 reads CAWSGSGGVQETQYF. For the CDR3, the DNA is TGTGCCTGGAGTGGGTCGGGAGGGGTCCAAGAGACCCAGTACTTC.

The gene calls are TRBV24-1 and TRBJ2-7; 8 bases align to TRBD2. Germline trimming cut 0 bases from V and 2 bases from J; bases unmatched to any gene: 8. CDR1 is KGHDR, CDR2 SFDVKD, per germline. This CDR3 spans 17 amino acids. The CDR3 bases are TGTGCCACCAGTGATTTGCCTGAGCGGGAGAGAACCTACGAGCAGTACTTC. This sequence encodes CATSDLPERERTYEQYF.

The chain has TRBV12-3 or TRBV12-4 and TRBJ2-2; a possible D gene is TRBD2 (6 bases). The CDR3 is made up of 16 amino acids. V lost 8 bases, J lost 2 bases, and 18 bases lay in between. This CDR3 reads CASVSGATRNTGELFF. As DNA, the CDR3 is TGTGCCAGCGTTTCGGGAGCAACCCGAAACACCGGGGAGCTGTTTTTT.

On this clonotype itself: A much larger clonotype is one base distant, so this may be a read error. J is TRBJ2-3 and V is TRBV11-1; 7 bases align to TRBD1. The length of the CDR3 is 14 residues. The trim removed 8 bases at V and 5 bases at J, leaving 10 bases unmatched. Germline CDR1 is SGHAT and CDR2 is FQDESV (reference sequence). The CDR3 DNA is TGTGCCAGCGGCTCAGGGGGTGCGGGAGATACGCAGTATTTT. This gives the protein CASGSGGAGDTQYF.

There are a few counts of this clonotype. J is TRBJ1-1 and V is TRBV12-3 or TRBV12-4; 12 positions agree with TRBD1. The V and J ends lost 7 bases and 11 bases, in that order; junction bases with no gene match: 5. The CDR3 sequence is 12 residues long. CDR3 region: CASNRDRGRAFF. CDR3 DNA: TGTGCCAGCAACCGGGACAGGGGGCGTGCTTTCTTT.

A remark on this clonotype: Since the CDR3 does not end with the conserved phenylalanine or tryptophan, this likely comes from a read error. The gene calls are TRBV10-3 and TRBJ2-7; D possibly corresponds to TRBD1 (6 bases). The germline V gene encodes CDR1 ENHRY and CDR2 SYGVKD. This CDR3 contains 15 residues. CDR3 sequence reads: CVISEQGWSFYEQYL. The CDR3 DNA is TGTGTCATCAGTGAACAGGGTTGGAGTTTTTACGAGCAGTACTTG.

A few counts support this clonotype. The CDR3 is CSRLAGVRNEQFF. DNA for the CDR3: TGCAGCCGTCTGGCGGGAGTTAGGAATGAGCAGTTCTTC. The gene calls are TRBV29-1 and TRBJ2-1, with 7 bases aligning to TRBD2. The CDR3 sequence is 13 residues long. The V gene end was trimmed by 8 bases and the J gene end by 7 bases; junction bases not matched to a gene: 11. The germline V gene has CDR1 SQVTM and CDR2 ANQGSEA.

This clonotype was seen ten or more times. V usage is TRBV29-1 and J usage is TRBJ1-2; D is possibly TRBD1 (5 bases). From germline, CDR1 is SQVTM and CDR2 ANQGSEA. V dropped 0 bases and J dropped 7 bases, with 15 bases sitting between them. The CDR3 length is 14 residues. The CDR3 here is CSVEDRGENSGYTF. In DNA form, the CDR3 reads TGCAGCGTTGAAGATAGGGGCGAAAATTCTGGCTACACCTTC.

The rearrangement uses TRBV28 and TRBJ2-1; 16 bases line up with TRBD2. The germline V gene encodes CDR1 MDHEN and CDR2 SYDVKM. The CDR3 extends over 18 amino acids. V lost 0 bases and J lost 8; bases outside the gene matches: 7. CDR3 sequence (DNA): TGTGCCAGCAGTTTATGGTGGTTAGGGACTAGCGGGAGGGATGAGCAGTTCTTC. The encoded protein is CASSLWWLGTSGRDEQFF.

On this clonotype: The CDR3 does not close with the conserved phenylalanine or tryptophan, likely indicating a read error. The limits of the CDR3 on the DNA are not certain, so only TCRdb's listed CDR3 is given. The V call is TRBV11-2, the J call TRBJ1-2; TRBD1, the table's D call, lacks a check against the DNA. The CDR3 has 12 amino acids, counting both end residues. The germline gives CDR1 SGHAT, CDR2 FQNNGV. This chain's CDR3 is CASSFRTGWRTV.

The chain uses TRBV12-3 or TRBV12-4 and TRBJ2-2; TRBD1 is a possible D gene (5 bases). The V end was cut by 6 bases, the J end by 1 base, with 21 bases between. CDR3 length equals 18 residues. Here the CDR3 DNA reads TGTGCCAGCAGCCGGAGATTGGGGAAAAGGGGGAACACCGGGGAGCTGTTTTTT. Translated: CASSRRLGKRGNTGELFF.

J is TRBJ1-1 and V is TRBV7-9, with 8 bases matching TRBD1. Trimming took 3 bases from V and 10 from J; bases not matched to a gene: 7. The CDR3 totals 13 residues. Germline V gene data show CDR1 as SEHNR and CDR2 as FQNEAQ (reference sequence). The CDR3 DNA is TGTGCCAGCAGCTTTTGGACAGGGACGGGAGCTTTCTTT. This codes for CASSFWTGTGAFF.

Details on this clonotype: One end of the junction does not line up with germline, which may come from a read error. The chain has TRBV6-6 and TRBJ2-1; D uncertain. The germline V gene encodes CDR1 MNHNY and CDR2 SVGAGI (reference sequence). This CDR3 has 15 residues. For the CDR3, the DNA is TGTGTCAGCACCTCGACCGGCGGATTGAACAGTGAGCAGTTCTTC. It codes for CVSTSTGGLNSEQFF.

On this clonotype: A read error may produce the germline difference seen at one junction end. The CDR3 DNA reads as TGTACCAGCAGAGAGGACGTTTTGGCCTACGAGCAGTACTTC. As protein: CTSREDVLAYEQYF. The J gene is TRBJ2-7, the V gene TRBV6-1; D gene uncertain. Germline V gives CDR1 MNHNS, CDR2 SASEGT. This CDR3 is 14 amino acids long.

On this clonotype: A much bigger clone sits one base away, suggesting this may be a read error. V gene TRBV12-3 or TRBV12-4 combines with J gene TRBJ2-1; 11 positions agree with TRBD2. The junction had 7 bases not matched to a gene; V was cut back by 6 bases and J by 6 bases. The CDR3 loop spans 15 amino acids. The CDR3 nucleotides read TGTGCCAGCAGGGTCACTAGCGGGAGAGGCAATGAGCAGTTCTTC. Residues: CASRVTSGRGNEQFF.

About this clonotype itself: This may stem from a read error, because a much larger clone lies one nucleotide away. V usage is TRBV7-8 and J usage is TRBJ1-5; TRBD1 agrees at 9 bases. Trimming removed 3 bases from V and 9 bases from J; junction bases left unmatched: 9. The CDR3 totals 15 residues. Germline values: CDR1 SGHVS, CDR2 FQNEAQ. The DNA of the CDR3 is TGTGCCAGCAGCTTGAAACAGGGGGCTTGGCGGCCCCAGCATTTT. This encodes CASSLKQGAWRPQHF.

This clonotype was counted at least ten times. V usage is TRBV4-1 and J usage is TRBJ2-7, with D perhaps assigned TRBD1 or TRBD2 (6 bases each). Trimming cost V 1 base and J 7 bases, with 11 bases left between them. The CDR3 sequence is 13 residues long. Germline V lookup: CDR1 MGHRA, CDR2 YSYEKL. For the CDR3, the DNA is TGCGCCAGCAGCCAAGCCGGGGGCAGAGAGCAGTACTTC. Amino acid sequence: CASSQAGGREQYF.

This clonotype was seen only once. This could be a read error, since a much larger clone is one nucleotide away. The J gene is TRBJ2-1, the V gene TRBV12-3 or TRBV12-4, with D uncertain. The V end lost 3 bases, the J end lost 5 bases, and 11 bases lay between the germline ends. This CDR3 has 14 residues. CDR3 region: CASSLPLGNNEQFF. The CDR3 DNA sequence: TGTGCCAGCAGTTTGCCCCTGGGCAACAATGAGCAGTTCTTC.

Points on this clonotype: This may be a read error: a much more frequent sequence differs by one nucleotide. The V and J genes are TRBV6-2 or TRBV6-3 and TRBJ2-1; 9 bases line up with TRBD2. The CDR3 is made up of 20 amino acids. Germline V gives CDR1 MNHEY, CDR2 SVGEGT. Losses at the gene ends were 2 bases for V and 6 bases for J; bases not matched to a gene: 20. The CDR3 nucleotides are TGTGCCAGCAGTTACAGTCAGGCCCGGATAGCGGGAGATGTCTGCAATGAGCAGTTCTTC. Protein product: CASSYSQARIAGDVCNEQFF.

The chain joins TRBV20-1 to TRBJ2-5, with D maybe TRBD1 (5 bases). The V gene lost 6 bases and the J gene lost 5 bases, with 13 bases spanning the gap. The germline CDR1 and CDR2 sequences are DFQATT and SNEGSKA (reference sequence). The CDR3 runs to 12 residues. The DNA of the CDR3 is TGCAGTGCGGGGCCGCGCCGGGAGACCCAGTACTTC. Its translation: CSAGPRRETQYF.